The 11 T cell receptor beta chains listed next were all sequenced from one sample in a study of human T cells and chemical hapten exposure. Time point in this sample: patch test 1, 2 weeks after DPC sensitization. Treatment defined: therapeutic diphenylcyclopropenone sensitization with weekly scalp DPC. TCRdb reanalysed the RACE reads using MiXCR and keeps one entry per CDR3 protein. The sample lists about 340,000 distinct CDR3 sequences; approximately 6.3% were seen once. Specimen: whole blood, collected in connection with sensitization to the hapten diphenylcyclopropenone (DPC). The receptor set was obtained from a woman aged 18-35 years with alopecia areata. Some clones in this sample may be carry-over from other donors' samples.

This clonotype showed up just a few times. V gene TRBV4-3 combines with J gene TRBJ1-2, with D possibly being TRBD1 (5 bases). The CDR3 has 16 amino acids. Germline CDR1 is LGHNA and CDR2 is YSLEER. The V end was cut by 3 bases, the J end by 5 bases, with 19 bases between. The CDR3 bases are TGCGCCAGCAGCCAGAATACGGGGCAATCAGGGTATGGCTACACCTTC. Protein: CASSQNTGQSGYGYTF.

Only a few counts were recorded for this clonotype. V and J are TRBV29-1 and TRBJ1-2; 7 bases map to TRBD1. Per germline, CDR1 SQVTM and CDR2 ANQGSEA. V shed 4 bases, J shed 4 bases, and the junction held 3 bases outside the gene matches. This CDR3 comprises 12 residues. DNA of the CDR3: TGCAGCGTTGGACAGGGAAGCTATGGCTACACCTTC. Amino acids: CSVGQGSYGYTF.

This clonotype was counted ten times or more. DNA of the CDR3: TGCGCCAGCAGTGCATTGAGCTCCTACAATGAGCAGTTCTTC. Translated, it gives CASSALSSYNEQFF. V is TRBV10-2 and J is TRBJ2-1; D not resolved. Germline V gene sequence: CDR1 WSHSY, CDR2 SAAADI. CDR3 size: 14 residues. V was shortened by 4 bases and J by 0 bases, with 7 bases between the two germline ends.

This clonotype was counted at least ten times. V and J are TRBV5-1 and TRBJ1-1, with 8 bases identical to TRBD1. Germline V lookup: CDR1 SGHRS, CDR2 YFSETQ. This CDR3 has 16 amino acids. The V and J ends lost 0 bases and 4 bases, in that order; junction bases with no gene match: 8. In DNA, the CDR3 is TGCGCCAGCAGCTTGGGCAATACAGGGGGAGGCACTGAAGCTTTCTTT. This encodes CASSLGNTGGGTEAFF.

This clonotype was counted a few times. J is TRBJ1-2 and V is TRBV11-2; D uncertain. The germline V gene encodes CDR1 SGHAT and CDR2 FQNNGV. V lost 5 bases, J lost 0 bases, and 10 bases lay in between. The CDR3 extends over 14 amino acids. The CDR3 region is CASSASGANYGYTF. The CDR3 DNA is TGTGCCAGCAGCGCCTCCGGAGCTAACTATGGCTACACCTTC.

The V gene is TRBV2, the J gene TRBJ1-1, with a tentative D call TRBD1 (5 bases). Deletions cut 3 bases from V and 2 bases from J, with 13 bases between. Germline V lookup: CDR1 SNHLY, CDR2 FYNNEI. This CDR3 comprises 15 residues. DNA for the CDR3: TGTGCCAGCAGTGAGGGGCGGCACAGCAACACTGAAGCTTTCTTT. This translates into CASSEGRHSNTEAFF.

This clonotype was counted ten times or more. The gene calls are TRBV3-1 and TRBJ2-5; TRBD2 is a possible D gene (5 bases). V lost 3 bases and J 1 base, leaving 18 bases between the germline ends. Germline CDR1 LGHDT, CDR2 YNNKEL (reference sequence). CDR3 length: 17 amino acids. The chain's CDR3 is CASSHTPYGEVQETQYF. The CDR3 nucleotides are TGTGCCAGCAGCCACACCCCTTACGGGGAAGTCCAAGAGACCCAGTACTTC.

This clonotype showed up just a few times. The chain recombines TRBV10-3 with TRBJ2-5; 7 bases fit TRBD1. V lost 6 bases and J lost 2; bases outside the gene matches: 9. This CDR3 has 15 amino acids. CDR1 is ENHRY and CDR2 is SYGVKD in the germline V gene. DNA for the CDR3: TGTGCCATCAGGGGGACAGCTCCCACTCAAGAGACCCAGTACTTC. This encodes CAIRGTAPTQETQYF.

This clonotype was detected many times. This chain joins TRBV6-2 or TRBV6-3 and TRBJ1-5; 7 positions agree with TRBD1. Germline assignment: CDR1 MNHEY and CDR2 SVGEGT. There are 16 residues in the CDR3. With V trimmed by 4 bases and J by 3 bases, 9 bases remained unmatched. The chain's CDR3 is CASSWGDTGVNQPQHF. The CDR3 DNA sequence: TGTGCCAGCAGTTGGGGAGATACAGGGGTCAATCAGCCCCAGCATTTT.

There are a few counts of this clonotype. The chain has TRBV4-3 and TRBJ1-2, with D possibly TRBD1 on 5 matching bases. Per germline, CDR1 LGHNA and CDR2 YSLEER. The ends were cut back, 3 bases at V and 4 bases at J, with 21 bases in the middle. The CDR3 covers 17 residues. CDR3 sequence (DNA): TGCGCCAGCAGCCAGATCCTCAGTGGTGGGGGAGGCTATGGCTACACCTTC. This sequence encodes CASSQILSGGGGYGYTF.

There are many counts of this clonotype. The CDR3 DNA reads as TGTGCCAGCAGTGGCCCGGGACTGACCAATCAGCCCCAGCATTTT. As protein: CASSGPGLTNQPQHF. J is TRBJ1-5 and V is TRBV6-1; perhaps TRBD1 as D (5 bases). V lost 4 bases, J lost 3 bases, and 13 bases lay in between. Germline CDR1 is MNHNS and CDR2 is SASEGT. The CDR3 totals 15 residues.